The 8 T cell receptor beta chains given below trace back to one sample, sequenced in a study of beta chain features in type 1 diabetes. Isolated RNA was reverse transcribed in full, so expressed TCRB transcripts were sequenced. The data were produced by immunoSEQ multiplex PCR, yet TCRdb's version contains in-frame clones alone and is incomplete. The sample lists roughly 180,000 clones; about 12% were seen once. The source material was central memory CD4+ T cells from blood. The origin of the receptors is a woman between 18 and 29 years old in good health.

This chain uses TRBV11-2 with TRBJ1-4, with no clear D. The ends were cut back, 1 base at V and 8 bases at J, with 11 bases in the middle. Germline V gene lookup returns CDR1 SGHAT and CDR2 FQNNGV. This CDR3 is 14 amino acids long. CDR3 region: CASSLAVGGEKLFF. Written as DNA, the CDR3 is TGTGCCAGCAGCTTAGCGGTAGGAGGCGAAAAACTGTTTTTT.

This clone was detected a few times. The chain carries TRBV29-1 and TRBJ1-4, with a possible D match to TRBD1 (5 bases). V lost 6 bases and J 7 bases, leaving 12 bases between the germline ends. Germline V gene data show CDR1 as SQVTM and CDR2 as ANQGSEA. This CDR3 region has 12 residues. The CDR3 protein is CSVRRGGEKLFF. The CDR3 bases are TGCAGCGTGCGAAGGGGCGGTGAAAAACTGTTTTTT.

The gene calls are TRBV5-6 and TRBJ2-1; the match to TRBD1 covers 8 bases. The germline CDR1 and CDR2 sequences are SGHDT and YYEEEE. V lost 1 base to trimming and J lost 7 bases; unmatched junction nucleotides: 4. The CDR3 extends over 14 amino acids. DNA for the CDR3: TGTGCCAGCAGCTTGACAGGGGGGAAGAATGAGCAGTTCTTC. This gives the protein CASSLTGGKNEQFF.

CDR3 bases: TGTGCCAGTAGCGAAGCTTACTATGGCTACACCTTC. It translates to CASSEAYYGYTF. The chain recombines TRBV19 with TRBJ1-2, with D hard to call. V dropped 6 bases and J dropped 3 bases, with 8 bases sitting between them. CDR1 is LNHDA, CDR2 SQIVND, per germline (reference sequence). There are 12 residues in the CDR3.

This clone was recorded a few times. This chain uses TRBV7-9 with TRBJ2-7, with TRBD1 as a possible D gene (5 bases). This CDR3 region has 14 residues. Germline CDR1 reads SEHNR; CDR2 reads FQNEAQ (reference sequence). The V gene lost 5 bases and the J gene lost 5 bases, with 16 bases spanning the gap. This chain's CDR3 is CASSPETFRDEQYF. The CDR3 DNA is TGTGCCAGCAGCCCCGAAACCTTCAGGGACGAGCAGTACTTC.

This chain joins TRBV28 and TRBJ2-3; D is possibly TRBD1 (5 bases). V was trimmed by 7 bases and J by 4 bases, leaving 15 bases between them. This CDR3 is built from 14 residues. The V gene's germline CDR1 is MDHEN and CDR2 SYDVKM. CDR3 sequence (DNA): TGTGCCAGCACCGAACCAGGGAAATCAGATACGCAGTATTTT. This codes for CASTEPGKSDTQYF.

This clone was counted ten times or more. The CDR3 loop is CASSFRDEQFF. CDR3 in DNA: TGTGCCAGCAGCTTCAGGGATGAGCAGTTCTTC. The chain has TRBV11-3 and TRBJ2-1; possibly TRBD1 for D (5 bases). From germline, CDR1 is SGHNT and CDR2 YENEEA. Trimming took 3 bases from V and 8 from J, leaving 5 bases between them. The CDR3 spans 11 residues.

This clone was seen only a few times. The chain joins TRBV5-6 to TRBJ1-1, with TRBD1 matching over 7 bases. The germline CDR1 and CDR2 sequences are SGHDT and YYEEEE. V trimming: 5 bases; J trimming: 8 bases; junction bases outside the gene matches: 9. The CDR3 spans 13 residues. CDR3 region: CASSSRDRREAFF. In nucleotides, the CDR3 is TGTGCCAGCAGTTCTAGGGACAGACGAGAAGCTTTCTTT.